These 9 T cell receptor beta chains share one sample of origin, sequenced in a study of post-analysis software for immune sequencing data. Study results and limitations: TRBV5-6, TRBV5-1 and TRBV20-1 belonged to a set of roughly 5 TRBV segments that were more frequent in patients than controls.

Presence of unique molecular identifiers characterized the TCR beta cDNA libraries. TCRdb analysed the PCR reads with MiXCR anew, one entry per CDR3 protein. Of hundreds of thousands of distinct CDR3 sequences in the sample, 36% were seen once. Antigens of these TCRs are unknown. The sequenced sample consisted of blood. Source of these receptors: a girl aged 5 to 17 with multiple sclerosis.

The chain uses TRBV20-1 and TRBJ2-2, with D possibly being TRBD2 (5 bases). V lost 3 bases and J 4 bases, leaving 21 bases between the germline ends. CDR1 and CDR2 from the germline V gene are DFQATT and SNEGSKA (reference sequence). The CDR3 sequence is 17 residues long. CDR3 sequence reads: CSASKALYERATGELFF. The CDR3 bases are TGCAGTGCTAGTAAGGCGCTGTATGAGAGGGCCACCGGGGAGCTGTTTTTT.

This clonotype was counted between two and nine times. The chain couples TRBV20-1 to TRBJ2-1, with a weak D call TRBD2 (6 bases). The V end was cut by 0 bases, the J end by 4 bases, with 16 bases between. In germline, CDR1 is DFQATT, CDR2 SNEGSKA (reference sequence). The CDR3 is 16 residues long. This CDR3 reads CSARDLKVGGYNEQFF. CDR3 DNA: TGCAGTGCTAGAGATCTAAAAGTCGGGGGATACAATGAGCAGTTCTTC.

This clonotype was recorded a few times. V and J are TRBV5-6 and TRBJ2-1, with D hard to call. This CDR3 is 16 amino acids long. Trimming left V 4 bases short and J 0 bases short, with 14 bases between. CDR1 is SGHDT and CDR2 is YYEEEE in the germline V gene. The CDR3 region has the DNA TGTGCCAGCAGCCGGACCGCTCGGAGCTCCTACAATGAGCAGTTCTTC. It is translated as CASSRTARSSYNEQFF.

This clonotype was seen ten or more times. The rearrangement joins TRBV5-1 to TRBJ2-7, with D unresolved. The CDR3 is 14 residues long. V was cut by 1 base and J by 4 bases, with 12 bases left in between. Germline assignment: CDR1 SGHRS and CDR2 YFSETQ. For the CDR3, the DNA is TGCGCCAGCAGCTTGAATCCGGACGGATACGAGCAGTACTTC. Translation: CASSLNPDGYEQYF.

The rearrangement joins TRBV29-1 to TRBJ1-1; 7 nucleotides match TRBD1. The CDR3 length is 13 residues. Germline-derived CDR1 and CDR2 are SQVTM and ANQGSEA. Trimming removed 6 bases from V and 7 bases from J; junction bases left unmatched: 11. The CDR3 nucleotides are TGCAGCGTCAACAGGGGCCCCACGGGTGAAGCTTTCTTT. Its translation is CSVNRGPTGEAFF.

The chain links TRBV10-3 to TRBJ2-1; the D gene is possibly TRBD1 (6 bases). CDR3 length: 15 amino acids. The V gene's germline CDR1 is ENHRY and CDR2 SYGVKD. Trimming took 4 bases from V and 7 from J, leaving 17 bases between them. CDR3 sequence: CAISGLFEGTNEQFF. CDR3 bases: TGTGCCATCAGTGGGTTGTTTGAGGGGACAAATGAGCAGTTCTTC.

This clonotype occurred many times. The chain has TRBV12-3 or TRBV12-4 and TRBJ2-5, with no clear D. The CDR3 is 15 amino acids. V dropped 3 bases and J dropped 3 bases, with 14 bases sitting between them. The CDR3 here is CASSFILFPKETQYF. DNA for the CDR3: TGTGCCAGCAGTTTCATCCTATTTCCGAAAGAGACCCAGTACTTC.

About this clonotype: A much bigger clone sits one base away, suggesting this may be a read error. This chain connects TRBV7-9 to TRBJ1-4, with D perhaps matching TRBD1 (5 bases). Germline values: CDR1 SEHNR, CDR2 FQNEAQ (reference sequence). The CDR3 has 14 amino acids. CDR3 loop: CASRSKRDDEKRFF. In DNA form, the CDR3 reads TGTGCCAGCAGAAGTAAGAGGGACGATGAAAAACGGTTTTTT.

This clonotype was observed at least ten times. The chain has TRBV5-5 and TRBJ2-5; D remains ambiguous. CDR3 length: 15 amino acids. In germline, CDR1 is SGHKS, CDR2 YYEKEE (reference sequence). Trimming pared 0 bases from V and 0 bases from J, leaving 9 bases between. The CDR3 bases are TGTGCCAGCAGCTTGGTTTGGTACGACCAAGAGACCCAGTACTTC. Translation gives CASSLVWYDQETQYF. Looking up the rest from reference TRBV5-5 and TRBJ2-5 gives the full variable domain: DAGVTQSPTHLIKTRGQQVTLRCSPISGHKSVSWYQQVLGQGPQFIFQYYEKEERGRGNFPDRFSARQFPNYSSELNVNALLLGDSALYLCASSLVWYDQETQYFGPGTRLLVL.